This T cell receptor (beta chain) was recorded in a study of blood T cell repertoires in COVID-19. On the study more broadly: The United States, Italy and Spain supplied acute and convalescent COVID-19 samples. T cells, B-cell-depleted T cells, or PBMCs supplied cDNA or gDNA.

The length of the CDR3 is 12 residues. Losses at the gene ends were 6 bases for V and 7 bases for J; bases not matched to a gene: 2. Germline CDR1 and CDR2: LNHDA and SQIVND (reference sequence). In the authors' workflow: Amplification of reference gene primers was used by the study to estimate nucleated cell counts. Method: immunoSEQ multiplex PCR; TCRdb's copy keeps in-frame clones and lacks some. V and J calls and clone size are copied from that table; D and trimming were computed from the DNA. The sample holds roughly 290,000 clones; over 75% are singletons and the top ten take approximately 13%.

The sequence was collected from a woman aged 60 to 75 with acute or convalescent COVID-19. The sequencing sample was made of peripheral blood. The gene calls are TRBV19 and TRBJ1-2; 10 bases agree with TRBD1. The CDR3 here is CASSGTGAGYTF. In nucleotides, the CDR3 is TGTGCCAGTAGCGGGACAGGGGCTGGCTACACCTTC.